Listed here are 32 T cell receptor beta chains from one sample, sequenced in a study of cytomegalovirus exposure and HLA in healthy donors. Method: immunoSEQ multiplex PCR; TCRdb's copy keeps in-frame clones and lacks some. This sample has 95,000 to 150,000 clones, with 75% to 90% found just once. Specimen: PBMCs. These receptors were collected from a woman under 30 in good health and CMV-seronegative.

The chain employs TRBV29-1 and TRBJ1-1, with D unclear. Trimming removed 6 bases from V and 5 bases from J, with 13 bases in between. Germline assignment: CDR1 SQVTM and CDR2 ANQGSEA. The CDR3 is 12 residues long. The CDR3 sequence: CSVEPTGTEAFF. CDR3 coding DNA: TGCAGCGTAGAACCCACCGGGACTGAAGCTTTCTTT.

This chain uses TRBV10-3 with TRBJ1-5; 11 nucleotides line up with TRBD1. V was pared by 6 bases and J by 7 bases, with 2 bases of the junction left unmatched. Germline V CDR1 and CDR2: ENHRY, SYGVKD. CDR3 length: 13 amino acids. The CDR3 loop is CAISGTGGQPQHF. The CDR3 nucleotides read TGTGCCATCAGCGGGACAGGGGGGCAGCCCCAGCATTTT.

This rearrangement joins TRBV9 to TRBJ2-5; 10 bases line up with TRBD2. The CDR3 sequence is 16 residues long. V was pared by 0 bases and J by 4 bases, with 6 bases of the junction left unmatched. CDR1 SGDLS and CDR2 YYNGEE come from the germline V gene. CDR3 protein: CASSVGSAGGRETQYF. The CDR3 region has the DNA TGTGCCAGCAGCGTAGGGTCAGCGGGAGGGAGAGAGACCCAGTACTTC.

DNA for the CDR3: TGCGCCAGCAGCTTCTCGGGGGGTGAGCAGTACGTC. Its protein is CASSFSGGEQYV. This sequence joins TRBV5-1 and TRBJ2-7; 7 bases align to TRBD2. J was trimmed by 7 bases and V by 2 bases; bases with no gene match: 3. Germline lookup yields CDR1 SGHRS and CDR2 YFSETQ. CDR3 length: 12 amino acids.

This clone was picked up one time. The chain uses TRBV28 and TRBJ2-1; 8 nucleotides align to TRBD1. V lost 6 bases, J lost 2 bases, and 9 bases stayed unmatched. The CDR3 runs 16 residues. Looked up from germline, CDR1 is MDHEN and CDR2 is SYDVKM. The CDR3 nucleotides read TGTGCCAGCAGCCCTTCCAGGGGGCCGGCCTACAATGAGCAGTTCTTC. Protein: CASSPSRGPAYNEQFF.

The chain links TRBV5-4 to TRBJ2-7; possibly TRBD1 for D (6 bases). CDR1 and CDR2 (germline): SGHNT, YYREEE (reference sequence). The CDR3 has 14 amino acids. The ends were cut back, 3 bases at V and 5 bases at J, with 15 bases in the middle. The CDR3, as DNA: TGTGCCAGCAGCTACGGGACACTGGAGGACGAGCAGTACTTC. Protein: CASSYGTLEDEQYF.

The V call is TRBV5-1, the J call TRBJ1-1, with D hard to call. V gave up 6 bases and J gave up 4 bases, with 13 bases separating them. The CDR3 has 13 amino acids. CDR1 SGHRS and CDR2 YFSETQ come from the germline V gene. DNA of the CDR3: TGCGCCAGCATGGGCAGTACGCGCACTGAAGCTTTCTTT. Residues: CASMGSTRTEAFF.

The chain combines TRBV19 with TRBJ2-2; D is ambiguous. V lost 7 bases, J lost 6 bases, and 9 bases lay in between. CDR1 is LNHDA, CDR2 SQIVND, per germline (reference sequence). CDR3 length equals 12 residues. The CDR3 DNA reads TGTGCCAGTACCAGACATGCCGGGGAGCTGTTTTTT. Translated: CASTRHAGELFF.

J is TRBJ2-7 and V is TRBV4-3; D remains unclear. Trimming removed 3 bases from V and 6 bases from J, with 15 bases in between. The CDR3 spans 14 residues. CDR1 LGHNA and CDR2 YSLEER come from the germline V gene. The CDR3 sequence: CASSHSGFGFEQYF. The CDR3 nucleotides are TGCGCCAGCAGCCACTCGGGTTTCGGATTCGAGCAGTACTTC.

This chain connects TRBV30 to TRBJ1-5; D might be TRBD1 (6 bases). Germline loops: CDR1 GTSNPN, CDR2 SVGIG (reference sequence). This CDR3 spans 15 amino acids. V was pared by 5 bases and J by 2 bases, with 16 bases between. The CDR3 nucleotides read TGTGCCTGGTCCGCCGGGACAACGGGCAATCAGCCCCAGCATTTT. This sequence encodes CAWSAGTTGNQPQHF.

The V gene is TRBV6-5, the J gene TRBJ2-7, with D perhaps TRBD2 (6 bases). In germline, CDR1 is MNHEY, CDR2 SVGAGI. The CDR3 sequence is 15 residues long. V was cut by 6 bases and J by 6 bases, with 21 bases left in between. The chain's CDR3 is CASSLDRDSRAEQYF. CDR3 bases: TGTGCCAGCAGCCTCGACCGGGACTCTCGAGCCGAGCAGTACTTC.

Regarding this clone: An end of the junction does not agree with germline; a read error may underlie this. The CDR3 reads CASGLSSSGGGVF. Written as DNA, the CDR3 is TGTGCTAGTGGTTTGAGTTCGTCGGGGGGAGGAGTCTTT. V and J are TRBV12-5 and TRBJ1-1; perhaps TRBD1 as D (5 bases). Germline-derived CDR1 and CDR2 are LGHNT and FRNRAP. The CDR3 runs to 13 residues. Using reference TRBV12-5 and TRBJ1-1 for the parts outside the CDR3, the full variable domain is DARVTQTPRHKVTEMGQEVTMRCQPILGHNTVFWYRQTMMQGLELLAYFRNRAPLDDSGMPKDRFSAEMPDATLATLKIQPSEPRDSAVYFCASGLSSSGGGVFGQGTRLTVV.

This chain's CDR3 is CASSRTGSSNQPQHF. The CDR3 nucleotides are TGTGCCAGCTCAAGGACAGGGAGTAGCAATCAGCCCCAGCATTTT. The chain employs TRBV18 and TRBJ1-5; 8 nucleotides agree with TRBD1. CDR1 is KGHSH and CDR2 is LQKENI in the germline V gene. Unmatched junction bases numbered 3, after V lost 5 bases and J lost 0 bases. The CDR3 sequence is 15 residues long.

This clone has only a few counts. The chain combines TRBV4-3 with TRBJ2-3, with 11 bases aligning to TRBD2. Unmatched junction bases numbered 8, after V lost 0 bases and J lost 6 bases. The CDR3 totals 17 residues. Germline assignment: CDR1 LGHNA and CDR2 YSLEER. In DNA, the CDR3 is TGCGCCAGCAGCCAAGATTTTACTAGCGGGAGTATCGATACGCAGTATTTT. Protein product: CASSQDFTSGSIDTQYF.

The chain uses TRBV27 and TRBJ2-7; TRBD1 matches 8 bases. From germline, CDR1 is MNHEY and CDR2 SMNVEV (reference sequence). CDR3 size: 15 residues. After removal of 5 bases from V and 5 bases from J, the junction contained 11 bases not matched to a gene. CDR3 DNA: TGTGCCAGCAGTGTGACCGGGACAGGTTGGCACGAGCAGTACTTC. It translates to CASSVTGTGWHEQYF.

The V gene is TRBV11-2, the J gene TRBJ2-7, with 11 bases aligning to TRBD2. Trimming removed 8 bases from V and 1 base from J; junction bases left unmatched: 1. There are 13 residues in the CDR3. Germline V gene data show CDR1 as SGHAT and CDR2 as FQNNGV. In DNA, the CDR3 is TGTGCCAGCGGACTAGCGGGTTCCTACGAGCAGTACTTC. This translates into CASGLAGSYEQYF.

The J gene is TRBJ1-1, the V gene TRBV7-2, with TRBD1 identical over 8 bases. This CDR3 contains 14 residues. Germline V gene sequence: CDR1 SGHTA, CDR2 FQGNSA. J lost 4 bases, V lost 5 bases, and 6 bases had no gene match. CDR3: CASSGRGRGTEAFF. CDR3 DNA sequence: TGTGCCAGCAGCGGCAGGGGGCGCGGCACTGAAGCTTTCTTT.

The CDR3 here is CASSQWTSFGNEQFF. The CDR3 DNA is TGCGCCAGCAGCCAATGGACTAGCTTTGGCAATGAGCAGTTCTTC. The chain carries TRBV4-3 and TRBJ2-1, with 8 bases matching TRBD2. The CDR3 extends over 15 amino acids. Trimming at V came to 2 bases and at J to 6 bases, leaving 6 bases not matched to a gene. The germline V gene has CDR1 LGHNA and CDR2 YSLEER.

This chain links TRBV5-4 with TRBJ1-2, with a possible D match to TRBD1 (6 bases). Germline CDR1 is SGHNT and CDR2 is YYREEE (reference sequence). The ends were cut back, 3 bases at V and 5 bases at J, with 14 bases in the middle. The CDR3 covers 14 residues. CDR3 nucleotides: TGTGCCAGCAGCTCCGAGACAGGCGGTTATGGCTACACCTTC. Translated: CASSSETGGYGYTF.

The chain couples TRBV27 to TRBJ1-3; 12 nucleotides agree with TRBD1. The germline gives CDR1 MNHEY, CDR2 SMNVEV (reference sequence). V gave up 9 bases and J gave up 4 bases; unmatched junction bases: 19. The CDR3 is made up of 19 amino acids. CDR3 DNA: TGTGCCAGTCGCTCCTCCGGTCTAGGGGACAGGGGGCTCGGAAACACCATATATTTT. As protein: CASRSSGLGDRGLGNTIYF.

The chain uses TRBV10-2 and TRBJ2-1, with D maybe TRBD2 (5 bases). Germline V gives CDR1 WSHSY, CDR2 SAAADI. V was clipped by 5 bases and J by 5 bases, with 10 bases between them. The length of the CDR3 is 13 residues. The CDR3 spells CASSPRGNNEQFF. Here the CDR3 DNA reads TGCGCCAGCAGTCCTCGGGGAAACAATGAGCAGTTCTTC.

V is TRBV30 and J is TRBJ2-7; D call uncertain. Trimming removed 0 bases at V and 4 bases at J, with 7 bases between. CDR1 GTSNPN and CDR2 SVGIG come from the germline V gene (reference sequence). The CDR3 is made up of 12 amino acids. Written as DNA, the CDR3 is TGTGCCTGGAGTGTACTGTTGTACGAGCAGTACTTC. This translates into CAWSVLLYEQYF. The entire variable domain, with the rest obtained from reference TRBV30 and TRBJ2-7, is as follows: SQTIHQWPATLVQPVGSPLSLECTVEGTSNPNLYWYRQAAGRGLQLLFYSVGIGQISSEVPQNLSASRPQDRQFILSSKKLLLSDSGFYLCAWSVLLYEQYFGPGTRLTVT.

As DNA, the CDR3 is TGTGCCAGCAGTACAGGGACAGGGGAAGAGCAGTTCTTC. Translation: CASSTGTGEEQFF. The rearrangement uses TRBV2 and TRBJ2-1, with TRBD1 matching over 10 bases. Germline trimming cut 5 bases from V and 10 bases from J; bases unmatched to any gene: 5. This CDR3 is built from 13 residues. CDR1 and CDR2 (germline): SNHLY, FYNNEI. Filled out from reference TRBV2 and TRBJ2-1, the complete variable domain reads EPEVTQTPSHQVTQMGQEVILRCVPISNHLYFYWYRQILGQKVEFLVSFYNNEISEKSEIFDDQFSVERPDGSNFTLKIRSTKLEDSAMYFCASSTGTGEEQFFGPGTRLTVL.

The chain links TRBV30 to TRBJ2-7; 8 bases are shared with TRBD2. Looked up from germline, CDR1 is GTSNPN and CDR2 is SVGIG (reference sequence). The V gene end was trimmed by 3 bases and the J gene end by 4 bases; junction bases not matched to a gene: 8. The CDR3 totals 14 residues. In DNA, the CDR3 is TGTGCCTGGAGGGGGGAGCGGGAGTTTTACGAGCAGTACTTC. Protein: CAWRGEREFYEQYF.

For the CDR3, the DNA is TGTGCCAGCAGCTTAGTGAGGGTGGACGAAAAACTGTTTTTT. This encodes CASSLVRVDEKLFF. The chain couples TRBV11-2 to TRBJ1-4; D gene uncertain. The CDR3 runs to 14 residues. V gave up 1 base and J gave up 8 bases, with 11 bases separating them. Germline V gene data show CDR1 as SGHAT and CDR2 as FQNNGV.

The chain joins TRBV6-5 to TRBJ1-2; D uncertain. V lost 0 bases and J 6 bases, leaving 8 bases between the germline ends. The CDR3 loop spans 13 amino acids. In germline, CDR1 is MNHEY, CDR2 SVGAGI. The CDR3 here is CASSYSTLDGYTF. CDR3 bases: TGTGCCAGCAGTTACTCGACATTGGATGGCTACACCTTC.

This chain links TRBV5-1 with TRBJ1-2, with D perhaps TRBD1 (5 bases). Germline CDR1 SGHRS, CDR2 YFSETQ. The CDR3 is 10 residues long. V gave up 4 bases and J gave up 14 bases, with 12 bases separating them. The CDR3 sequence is CASSSDSPTF. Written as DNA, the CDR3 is TGCGCCAGCAGCAGCGACAGTCCTACCTTC.

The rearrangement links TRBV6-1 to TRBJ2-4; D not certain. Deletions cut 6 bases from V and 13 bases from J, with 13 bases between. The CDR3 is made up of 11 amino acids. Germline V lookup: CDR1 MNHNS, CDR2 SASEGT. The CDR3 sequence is CASSLLSPQYF. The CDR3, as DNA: TGTGCCAGCAGCTTACTAAGCCCCCAGTACTTC.

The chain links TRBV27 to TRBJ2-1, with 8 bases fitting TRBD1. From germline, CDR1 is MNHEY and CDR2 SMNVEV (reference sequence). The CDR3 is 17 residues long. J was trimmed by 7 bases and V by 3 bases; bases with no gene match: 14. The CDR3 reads CASSFLTGTGSWNEQFF. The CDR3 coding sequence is TGTGCCAGCAGTTTCTTGACCGGGACAGGCTCTTGGAATGAGCAGTTCTTC.

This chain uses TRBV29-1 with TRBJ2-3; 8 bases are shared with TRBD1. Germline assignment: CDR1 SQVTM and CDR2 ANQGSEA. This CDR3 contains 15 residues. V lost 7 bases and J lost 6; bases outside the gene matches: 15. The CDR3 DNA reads TGCAGCGGGCAACTGGGACAGGTTGCTTCGGATACGCAGTATTTT. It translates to CSGQLGQVASDTQYF.

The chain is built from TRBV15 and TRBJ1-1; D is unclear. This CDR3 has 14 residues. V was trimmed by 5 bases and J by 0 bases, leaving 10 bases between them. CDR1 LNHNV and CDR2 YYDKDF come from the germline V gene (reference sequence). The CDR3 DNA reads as TGTGCCACCAGCTCGAGTCTAATGAACACTGAAGCTTTCTTT. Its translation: CATSSSLMNTEAFF.

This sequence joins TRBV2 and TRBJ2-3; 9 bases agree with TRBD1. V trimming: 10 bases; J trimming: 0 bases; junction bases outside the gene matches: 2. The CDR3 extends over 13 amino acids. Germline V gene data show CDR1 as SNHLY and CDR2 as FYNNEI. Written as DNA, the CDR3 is TGTGCCACTGGACAGGGGAGCACAGATACGCAGTATTTT. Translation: CATGQGSTDTQYF.